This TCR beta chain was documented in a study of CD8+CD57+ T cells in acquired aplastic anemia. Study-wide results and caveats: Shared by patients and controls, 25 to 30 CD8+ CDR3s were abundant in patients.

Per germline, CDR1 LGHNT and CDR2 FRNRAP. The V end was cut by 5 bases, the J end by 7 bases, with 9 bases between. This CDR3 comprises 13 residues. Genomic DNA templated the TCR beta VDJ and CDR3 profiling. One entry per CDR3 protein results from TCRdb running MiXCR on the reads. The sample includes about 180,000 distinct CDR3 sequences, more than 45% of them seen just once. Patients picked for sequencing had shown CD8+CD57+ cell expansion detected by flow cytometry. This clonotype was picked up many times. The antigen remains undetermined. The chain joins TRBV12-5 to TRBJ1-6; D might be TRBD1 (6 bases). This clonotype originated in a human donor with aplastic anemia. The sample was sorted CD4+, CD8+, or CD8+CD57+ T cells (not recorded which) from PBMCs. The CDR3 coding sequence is TGTGCTAGTGGTCTCCAGGGGAATTCACCCCTCCACTTT. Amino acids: CASGLQGNSPLHF. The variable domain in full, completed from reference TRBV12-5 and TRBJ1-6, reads DARVTQTPRHKVTEMGQEVTMRCQPILGHNTVFWYRQTMMQGLELLAYFRNRAPLDDSGMPKDRFSAEMPDATLATLKIQPSEPRDSAVYFCASGLQGNSPLHFGNGTRLTVT.